The TCR beta chain under discussion was sequenced for a study of regulatory T cells in long-lasting Graves disease. The germline V and J ends were trimmed by 2 bases and 2 bases, with 10 bases remaining between them. The CDR3 covers 14 residues. Germline V gene data show CDR1 as DFQATT and CDR2 as SNEGSKA (reference sequence). Arm-PCR of CDR3 regions and iRepertoire HTBI primers were the basis on which TCR beta libraries were built. TCRdb re-derived calls from the multiplex PCR reads in MiXCR, one entry per CDR3 protein. This sample has approximately 440,000 distinct CDR3 sequences; about 16% occur once, and the top ten carry 9% to 15%. The time point was: newly diagnosed GD, antithyroid drugs for less than 3 months. Researchers made the TCR library from RNA that was extracted from PBMCs. The same sample was also used in a study of T cells in Graves' hyperthyroidism and ophthalmopathy. That study adds: Patients were aged 18 to 65, had disease duration under 2 months, and had newly diagnosed hyperthyroidism.

The chain joins TRBV20-1 to TRBJ2-4; no clear D gene. The TCR sequence derives from a man aged 35 to 55 with Graves disease. Specimen: peripheral blood mononuclear cells (PBMCs), collected at new diagnosis, from a patient treated with antithyroid drugs. The CDR3: CSARQRASKNIQYF. DNA for the CDR3: TGCAGTGCTAGACAACGGGCATCCAAAAACATTCAGTACTTC.